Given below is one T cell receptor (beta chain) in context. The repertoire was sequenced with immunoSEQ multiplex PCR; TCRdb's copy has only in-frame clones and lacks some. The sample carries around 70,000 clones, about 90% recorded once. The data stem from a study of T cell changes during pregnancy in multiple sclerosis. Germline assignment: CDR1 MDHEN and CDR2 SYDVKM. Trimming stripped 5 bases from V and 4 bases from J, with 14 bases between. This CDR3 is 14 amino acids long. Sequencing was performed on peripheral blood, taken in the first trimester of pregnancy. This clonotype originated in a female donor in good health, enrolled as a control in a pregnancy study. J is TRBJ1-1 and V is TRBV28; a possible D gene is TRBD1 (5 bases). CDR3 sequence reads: CASSHSRVGTEAFF. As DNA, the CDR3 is TGTGCCAGCAGTCACAGCAGGGTAGGCACTGAAGCTTTCTTT.